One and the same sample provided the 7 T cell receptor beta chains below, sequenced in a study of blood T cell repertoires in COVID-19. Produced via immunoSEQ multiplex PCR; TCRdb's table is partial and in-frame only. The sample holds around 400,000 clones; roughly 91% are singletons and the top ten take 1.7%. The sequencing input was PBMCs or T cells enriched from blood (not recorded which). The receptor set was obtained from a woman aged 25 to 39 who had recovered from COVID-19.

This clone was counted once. The CDR3 reads CASSLASALTHNYGYTF. The CDR3 DNA reads TGTGCCAGCAGCTTAGCTAGCGCCCTTACGCATAACTATGGCTACACCTTC. J is TRBJ1-2 and V is TRBV7-9; D is uncertain. The V end lost 0 bases, the J end lost 1 base, and 15 bases lay between the germline ends. Germline values: CDR1 SEHNR, CDR2 FQNEAQ (reference sequence). The CDR3 has 17 residues.

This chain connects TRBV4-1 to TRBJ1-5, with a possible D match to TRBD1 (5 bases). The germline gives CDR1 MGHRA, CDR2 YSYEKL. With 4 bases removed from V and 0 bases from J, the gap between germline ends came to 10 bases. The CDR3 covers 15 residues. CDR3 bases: TGCGCCAGCAGCCCCCGGCAGGGTAGCAATCAGCCCCAGCATTTT. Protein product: CASSPRQGSNQPQHF.

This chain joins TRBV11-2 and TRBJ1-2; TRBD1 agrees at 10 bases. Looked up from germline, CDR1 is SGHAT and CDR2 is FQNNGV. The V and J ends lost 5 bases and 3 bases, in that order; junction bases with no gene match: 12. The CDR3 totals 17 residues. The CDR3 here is CASSENSGTGVHYGYTF. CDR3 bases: TGTGCCAGCAGCGAGAATTCCGGGACAGGGGTTCACTATGGCTACACCTTC.

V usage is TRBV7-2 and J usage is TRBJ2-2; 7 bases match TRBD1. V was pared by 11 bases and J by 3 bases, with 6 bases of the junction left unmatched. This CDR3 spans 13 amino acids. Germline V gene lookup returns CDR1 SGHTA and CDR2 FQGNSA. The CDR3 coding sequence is TGTGCCGGAAAGGACAGGCACACCGGGGAGCTGTTTTTT. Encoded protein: CAGKDRHTGELFF. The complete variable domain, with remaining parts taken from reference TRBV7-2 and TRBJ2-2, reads GAGVSQSPSNKVTEKGKDVELRCDPISGHTALYWYRQSLGQGLEFLIYFQGNSAPDKSGLPSDRFSAERTGGSVSTLTIQRTQQEDSAVYLCAGKDRHTGELFFGEGSRLTVL.

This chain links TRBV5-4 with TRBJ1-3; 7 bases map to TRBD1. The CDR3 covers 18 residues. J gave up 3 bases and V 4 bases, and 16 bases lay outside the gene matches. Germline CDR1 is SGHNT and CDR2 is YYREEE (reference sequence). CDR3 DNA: TGTGCCAGCAGCCTCGACAGGGACCCGGTTGGAAGTGGAAACACCATATATTTT. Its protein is CASSLDRDPVGSGNTIYF.

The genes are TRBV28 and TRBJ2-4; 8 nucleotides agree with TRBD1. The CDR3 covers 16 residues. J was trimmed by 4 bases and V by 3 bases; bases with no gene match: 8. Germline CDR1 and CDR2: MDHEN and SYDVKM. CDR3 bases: TGTGCCAGCAGTTTGGGGACAGGCCGGGAGAAAAACATTCAGTACTTC. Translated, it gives CASSLGTGREKNIQYF.

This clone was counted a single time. For the CDR3, the DNA is TGTGCCAGCAGTTTCTTTGCGGGAGGGCCCACAGATACGCAGTATTTT. It translates to CASSFFAGGPTDTQYF. This chain uses TRBV27 with TRBJ2-3; 9 nucleotides line up with TRBD2. Germline V gives CDR1 MNHEY, CDR2 SMNVEV (reference sequence). Losses at the gene ends were 3 bases for V and 2 bases for J; bases not matched to a gene: 6. This CDR3 contains 16 residues.